Listed below are T cell receptor beta chains from one sample, sequenced in a study of shared clonotypes between healthy human individuals. The method was immunoSEQ multiplex PCR; TCRdb's version includes in-frame clones alone and lacks a portion of them. There are roughly 2.2 million clones in the sample; around 92% occur only once, and about 0.41% lies in the top ten. The sequenced sample was naive CD4+ T cells from PBMCs. The receptor source for this set is a man aged 18-30 years in good health. Some clones in this sample may be carry-over from other donors' samples. Both conserved end residues are part of each CDR3.

len: 17; v_gene: TRBV28; CDR3aa: CASKGVPGLATYNEQFF
len: 14; v_gene: TRBV7-2; CDR3aa: CASTVTRGGTEAFF
len: 14; v_gene: TRBV7-2; CDR3aa: CASSLAPGLYGYTF
len: 14; v_gene: TRBV7-9; CDR3aa: CASSLWGHNSPLHF
len: 14; v_gene: TRBV6-1; CDR3aa: CASSGQLGRETQYF
len: 12; v_gene: TRBV27; CDR3aa: CASSSYSYEQYF
len: 14; v_gene: TRBV7-9; CDR3aa: CASIPGRFAETQYF
len: 17; v_gene: TRBV28; CDR3aa: CASSSPRTSGRSDTQYF
len: 15; v_gene: TRBV19; CDR3aa: CASSIWSGRRETQYF
len: 15; v_gene: TRBV28; CDR3aa: CASSGGRAGTDTQYF
len: 16; v_gene: TRBV5-4; CDR3aa: CASSDNEAGLYNEQFF
len: 16; v_gene: TRBV5-1; CDR3aa: CASSLVPGASGNTIYF
len: 16; v_gene: TRBV25-1; CDR3aa: CASSEPAGGGYYGYTF
len: 13; v_gene: TRBV19; CDR3aa: CASREDRGGGYTF
len: 14; v_gene: TRBV9; CDR3aa: CASSAGLAGDEQFF
len: 15; v_gene: TRBV18; CDR3aa: CASSPGQGSYNEQFF
len: 16; v_gene: TRBV28; CDR3aa: CASTKGWGRSNQPQHF
len: 17; v_gene: TRBV18; CDR3aa: CASSPKHIQATAGELFF
len: 17; v_gene: TRBV18; CDR3aa: CASSPYISGSSYNEQFF
len: 13; v_gene: TRBV6-1; CDR3aa: CALGTSGTDTQYF
len: 13; v_gene: TRBV7-2; CDR3aa: CASSLPRLNEQYF
len: 15; v_gene: TRBV7-2; CDR3aa: CASRRGVYSNQPQHF
len: 17; v_gene: TRBV6-4; CDR3aa: CASSARLVYSSYNEQFF
len: 17; v_gene: TRBV28; CDR3aa: CASSLGWDRGGNQPQHF
len: 15; v_gene: TRBV7-8; CDR3aa: CASSLAAGGTDTQYF
len: 18; v_gene: TRBV5-1; CDR3aa: CASSPRLAGVSLGNEQFF
len: 14; v_gene: TRBV2; CDR3aa: CASSSRVYNYGYTF
len: 13; v_gene: TRBV18; CDR3aa: CASSPGVGDTQYF
len: 13; v_gene: TRBV5-1; CDR3aa: CASSPGQSYGYTF